This T cell receptor beta chain was identified in a study of shared clonotypes between healthy human individuals. From germline, CDR1 is SGHVS and CDR2 FQNEAQ. The CDR3 length is 14 residues. Trimming cost V 0 bases and J 7 bases; bases outside gene matches: 4. Assay used: immunoSEQ multiplex PCR; TCRdb lists only in-frame clones, some missing. This table holds about 2 million clones, about 95% found once. This sequence joins TRBV7-8 and TRBJ2-5; 8 nucleotides line up with TRBD1. Input material: naive CD4+ T cells sorted from blood. Noted subset: CD45RA+ positively selected. The receptor was derived from a man between 18 and 29 years old in good health. DNA of the CDR3: TGTGCCAGCAGCTTAGCGACAGGGGTCGGGACCCAGTACTTC. Its protein product is CASSLATGVGTQYF.